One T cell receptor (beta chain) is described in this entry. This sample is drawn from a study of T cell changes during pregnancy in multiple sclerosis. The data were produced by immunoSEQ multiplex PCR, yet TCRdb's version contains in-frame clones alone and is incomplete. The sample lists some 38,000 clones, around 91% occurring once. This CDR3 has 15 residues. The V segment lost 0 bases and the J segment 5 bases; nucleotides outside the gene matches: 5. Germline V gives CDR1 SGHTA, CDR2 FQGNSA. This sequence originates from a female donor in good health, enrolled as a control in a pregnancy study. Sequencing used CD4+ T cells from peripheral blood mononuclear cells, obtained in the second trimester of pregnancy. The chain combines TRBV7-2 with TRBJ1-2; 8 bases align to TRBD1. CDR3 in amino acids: CASSLAGQGFYGYTF. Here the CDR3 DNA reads TGTGCCAGCAGCTTAGCCGGACAGGGCTTTTATGGCTACACCTTC.